This TCR beta chain is from a study of cytomegalovirus exposure and HLA in healthy donors. Findings of the study overall: A highly shared variant cluster was judged a likely technical artifact. TCR beta chains numbering some 150 were designated cytomegalovirus-associated.

Regarding this clone: What it recognizes is unknown.

This PCR relied on a set of 60 Vbeta primers and 13 Jbeta primers. Sequenced by immunoSEQ multiplex PCR; TCRdb stores in-frame clones only, minus some. Here the sample spans roughly 90,000 clones, 70% to 90% being singletons. The V and J ends lost 1 base and 4 bases, in that order; junction bases with no gene match: 5. From germline, CDR1 is SGHDT and CDR2 YYEEEE. This CDR3 spans 15 amino acids. The V and J genes are TRBV5-6 and TRBJ2-1; 7 bases align to TRBD2. This receptor was identified in a young man in good health and CMV-seronegative. The specimen sequenced was PBMCs. CDR3 DNA sequence: TGTGCCAGCAGCTTGTTGGGGGGGGGATACAATGAGCAGTTCTTC. Its protein product is CASSLLGGGYNEQFF.